This T cell receptor (beta chain) was identified in a study of molecular identifiers for immune sequencing clone quantification. The study's findings and limits: The study found clones above 20 RNA copies held over 98% of effector molecules and under 1% in naive cells.

Trimming stripped 7 bases from V and 10 bases from J, with 11 bases between. Per germline, CDR1 LNHDA and CDR2 SQIVND (reference sequence). The CDR3 has 11 residues. Bulk TCR libraries used previously described methods and listed TCR primers. Each CDR3 protein gets one entry after TCRdb re-called the PCR reads with MiXCR. The sample lists 350,000 or so distinct CDR3 sequences; about a fifth were seen once. In this sample, this clonotype turned up many times. Its cognate antigen is unknown. The sequenced sample was naive CD8+ T cells from blood, with Jurkat cell RNA spiked in. Subset: FACS-sorted CD8+CD4-CCR7+CD45RA+ naive T cells. The receptor comes from a human donor in good health. Some libraries in this study had Jurkat cell RNA spiked in. J is TRBJ2-1 and V is TRBV19; D may correspond to TRBD1 or TRBD2 (6 bases each). CDR3 DNA: TGTGCCAGTATAGGGGGGCGGGAGCAGTTCTTC. This codes for CASIGGREQFF. The variable domain in full, with the rest retrieved from reference TRBV19 and TRBJ2-1, is DGGITQSPKYLFRKEGQNVTLSCEQNLNHDAMYWYRQDPGQGLRLIYYSQIVNDFQKGDIAEGYSVSREKKESFPLTVTSAQKNPTAFYLCASIGGREQFFGPGTRLTVL.